This T cell receptor beta chain originates from a study of blood T cell repertoires in COVID-19. The wider study: The samples span acute and convalescent COVID-19 from the United States, Italy and Spain. In each case, the material was cDNA or gDNA derived from T cells, B-cell-depleted T cells, or PBMCs.

Authors' processing steps: Counts of nucleated cells, estimated from reference gene primer amplification, were obtained. Data came from immunoSEQ multiplex PCR; TCRdb stores just in-frame clones and leaves some out. From that table come the V and J calls and clone size; the DNA was used to work out D and trimming. The sample yields more than 55,000 clones, 70% to 80% seen once. Trimming pared 3 bases from V and 4 bases from J, leaving 18 bases between. Germline V gene sequence: CDR1 MGHDK, CDR2 SYGVNS. The CDR3 extends over 16 amino acids. This TCR was recovered from a man of 80 years or more with active or convalescent COVID-19. The specimen sequenced was peripheral blood. This chain uses TRBV25-1 with TRBJ1-2, with D tentatively TRBD1 (6 bases). CDR3 residues: CASSDLWATGTYGYTF. Here the CDR3 DNA reads TGTGCCAGCAGTGACCTATGGGCAACAGGGACCTATGGCTACACCTTC.